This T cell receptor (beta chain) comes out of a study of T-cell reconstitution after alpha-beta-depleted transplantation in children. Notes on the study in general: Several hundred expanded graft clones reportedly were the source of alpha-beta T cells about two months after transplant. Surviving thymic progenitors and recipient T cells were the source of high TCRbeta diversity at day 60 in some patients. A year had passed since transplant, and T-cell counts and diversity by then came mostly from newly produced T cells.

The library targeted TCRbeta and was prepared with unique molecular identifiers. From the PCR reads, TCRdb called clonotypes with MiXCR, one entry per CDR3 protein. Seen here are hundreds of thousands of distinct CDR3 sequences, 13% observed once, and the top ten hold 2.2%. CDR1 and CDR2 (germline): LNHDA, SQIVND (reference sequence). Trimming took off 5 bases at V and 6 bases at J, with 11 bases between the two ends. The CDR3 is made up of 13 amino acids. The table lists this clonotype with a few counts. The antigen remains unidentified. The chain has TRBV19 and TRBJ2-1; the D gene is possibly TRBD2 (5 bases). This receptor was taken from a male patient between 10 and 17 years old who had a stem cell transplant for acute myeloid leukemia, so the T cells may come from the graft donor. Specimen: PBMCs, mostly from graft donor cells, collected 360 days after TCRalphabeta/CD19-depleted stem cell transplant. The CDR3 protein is CASSDLSGNEQFF. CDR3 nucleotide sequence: TGTGCCAGTAGTGACTTGAGCGGCAATGAGCAGTTCTTC.